These 18 T cell receptor beta chains were sequenced from one sample in a study of blood T cell repertoires in COVID-19. Assay used: immunoSEQ multiplex PCR; TCRdb lists only in-frame clones, some missing. The table shows about 140,000 clones, with 75% to 90% occurring only once. Sequencing was carried out using PBMCs or T cells enriched from blood (not recorded which). The source is a man aged 55 to 69 who had recovered from COVID-19.

V is TRBV9 and J is TRBJ2-5; possibly TRBD1 for D (6 bases). This CDR3 spans 15 amino acids. Germline V gives CDR1 SGDLS, CDR2 YYNGEE. Trimming took 0 bases from V and 2 from J, leaving 11 bases between them. CDR3 amino acids: CASSVAYGQQETQYF. The CDR3 region has the DNA TGTGCCAGCAGCGTAGCTTACGGACAGCAAGAGACCCAGTACTTC. Combining the CDR3 with reference TRBV9 and TRBJ2-5 gives the whole variable domain DSGVTQTPKHLITATGQRVTLRCSPRSGDLSVYWYQQSLDQGLQFLIQYYNGEERAKGNILERFSAQQFPDLHSELNLSSLELGDSALYFCASSVAYGQQETQYFGPGTRLLVL.

The chain uses TRBV15 and TRBJ1-5; 9 bases fit TRBD1. V was pared by 5 bases and J by 2 bases, with 7 bases of the junction left unmatched. The CDR3 sequence is 16 residues long. Germline values: CDR1 LNHNV, CDR2 YYDKDF (reference sequence). The CDR3 loop is CATSPWTGDGNQPQHF. The DNA of the CDR3 is TGTGCCACCAGCCCTTGGACAGGGGACGGCAATCAGCCCCAGCATTTT.

On this clone: The sample contains more than one DNA sequence encoding this CDR3. The chain employs TRBV5-1 and TRBJ1-1; the D is unclear. CDR1 and CDR2 (germline): SGHRS, YFSETQ. Trimming left V 4 bases short and J 0 bases short, with 7 bases between. This CDR3 is built from 13 residues. The CDR3: CASSGGMNTEAFF. CDR3 nucleotide sequence: TGCGCCAGCAGCGGAGGAATGAACACTGAAGCTTTCTTT. Combining the CDR3 with reference TRBV5-1 and TRBJ1-1 gives the whole variable domain KAGVTQTPRYLIKTRGQQVTLSCSPISGHRSVSWYQQTPGQGLQFLFEYFSETQRNKGNFPGRFSGRQFSNSRSEMNVSTLELGDSALYLCASSGGMNTEAFFGQGTRLTVV.

With respect to this clone: Within the sample, other DNA sequences also encode this same CDR3. The genes are TRBV5-1 and TRBJ1-4; 7 positions match TRBD1. The ends lost 4 bases at V and 2 bases at J; junction bases unmatched: 2. The germline CDR1 and CDR2 sequences are SGHRS and YFSETQ. This CDR3 has 14 residues. The CDR3 region has the DNA TGCGCCAGCAGCCCACAGGGGACTAATGAAAAACTGTTTTTT. This sequence encodes CASSPQGTNEKLFF.

The V and J genes are TRBV2 and TRBJ1-6; no clear D. CDR1 and CDR2 (germline): SNHLY, FYNNEI. This CDR3 contains 14 residues. The V and J ends lost 4 bases and 7 bases respectively, with 11 bases between them. The CDR3 DNA reads TGTGCCAGCAGTGTGAGGGTGGAGAATTCACCCCTCCACTTT. Protein sequence: CASSVRVENSPLHF.

In its sample, this clone was seen a few times. V gene TRBV10-1 combines with J gene TRBJ2-7; 7 nucleotides match TRBD1. The CDR3 consists of 14 residues. Trimming cost V 8 bases and J 5 bases; bases outside gene matches: 12. Germline-derived CDR1 and CDR2 are WNHNN and SYGVQD (reference sequence). CDR3 protein: CASSRVQGNHEQYF. The CDR3, as DNA: TGCGCCAGCTCTCGTGTACAGGGGAACCACGAGCAGTACTTC.

The chain has TRBV29-1 and TRBJ2-5; 9 bases fit TRBD1. CDR1 SQVTM and CDR2 ANQGSEA come from the germline V gene. This CDR3 comprises 15 residues. V trimming: 5 bases; J trimming: 3 bases; junction bases outside the gene matches: 10. The CDR3 protein is CSVRGGQGSEETQYF. The CDR3 region has the DNA TGCAGCGTTAGGGGGGGACAGGGTAGTGAAGAGACCCAGTACTTC.

The chain recombines TRBV30 with TRBJ2-2, with TRBD2 matching 9 bases. The CDR3 consists of 16 residues. The J segment lost 3 bases and the V segment lost 1 base, leaving 6 bases of the junction unmatched. CDR1 and CDR2 (germline): GTSNPN, SVGIG (reference sequence). DNA for the CDR3: TGTGCCTGGAGTGCGGCGGGGGGGAAACACACCGGGGAGCTGTTTTTT. Its translation is CAWSAAGGKHTGELFF. Using reference TRBV30 and TRBJ2-2 for the parts outside the CDR3, the full variable domain is SQTIHQWPATLVQPVGSPLSLECTVEGTSNPNLYWYRQAAGRGLQLLFYSVGIGQISSEVPQNLSASRPQDRQFILSSKKLLLSDSGFYLCAWSAAGGKHTGELFFGEGSRLTVL.

The chain links TRBV6-5 to TRBJ1-4; TRBD1 matches 8 bases. V was pared by 5 bases and J by 10 bases, with 6 bases of the junction left unmatched. The length of the CDR3 is 13 residues. CDR1 MNHEY and CDR2 SVGAGI come from the germline V gene. CDR3 region: CASSRQGLAKLFF. CDR3 nucleotides: TGTGCCAGCAGTCGACAGGGGTTGGCAAAACTGTTTTTT.

The V call is TRBV3-1 (or the pseudogene TRBV3-2), the J call TRBJ2-7; D perhaps matches TRBD2 (6 bases). The germline gives CDR1 LGHDT, CDR2 YNNKEL (reference sequence). This CDR3 is 13 amino acids long. V was cut by 5 bases and J by 4 bases, with 12 bases left in between. This CDR3 reads CASSFRDLYEQYF. Written as DNA, the CDR3 is TGTGCCAGCAGCTTCCGGGACTTGTACGAGCAGTACTTC.

J is TRBJ2-1 and V is TRBV7-7; TRBD1 agrees at 8 bases. V shed 2 bases and J 2 bases; nucleotides not matched to a gene: 5. CDR3 size: 16 residues. Per germline, CDR1 SSHAT and CDR2 FNYEAQ (reference sequence). CDR3 region: CASSLIPGGPYNEQFF. Here the CDR3 DNA reads TGTGCCAGCAGCTTAATCCCAGGGGGCCCCTACAATGAGCAGTTCTTC.

The genes are TRBV7-7 and TRBJ2-7; 9 bases agree with TRBD1. The germline gives CDR1 SSHAT, CDR2 FNYEAQ (reference sequence). The ends lost 5 bases at V and 5 bases at J; junction bases unmatched: 4. The CDR3 runs to 13 residues. The CDR3 nucleotides read TGTGCCAGCAGCCCAACAGGGGGCGACGAGCAGTACTTC. Amino acid sequence: CASSPTGGDEQYF. Using reference TRBV7-7 and TRBJ2-7 for the parts outside the CDR3, the full variable domain is GAGVSQSPRYKVTKRGQDVTLRCDPISSHATLYWYQQALGQGPEFLTYFNYEAQPDKSGLPSDRFSAERPEGSISTLTIQRTEQRDSAMYRCASSPTGGDEQYFGPGTRLTVT.

The chain is built from TRBV4-2 and TRBJ2-1, with TRBD2 matching over 12 bases. Germline trimming cut 0 bases from V and 9 bases from J; bases unmatched to any gene: 9. Looked up from germline, CDR1 is LGHNA and CDR2 is YNFKEQ. CDR3 length equals 17 residues. Written as DNA, the CDR3 is TGTGCCAGCAGCCAAGATCGGGCTAGCGGGGGGGCGGTTGAGCAGTTCTTC. It codes for CASSQDRASGGAVEQFF.

The chain couples TRBV27 to TRBJ2-1; 9 positions agree with TRBD2. J lost 4 bases, V lost 1 base, and 11 bases had no gene match. The CDR3 loop spans 18 amino acids. Germline CDR1 reads MNHEY; CDR2 reads SMNVEV (reference sequence). The DNA for the CDR3 is TGTGCCAGCAGTTTATTCCCTAGCGGGAAACCCCTATACAATGAGCAGTTCTTC. Residues: CASSLFPSGKPLYNEQFF.

The J gene is TRBJ1-2, the V gene TRBV3-1 (or the pseudogene TRBV3-2); D gene uncertain. The CDR3 has 13 residues. Germline CDR1 LGHDT, CDR2 YNNKEL (reference sequence). V lost 5 bases to trimming and J lost 5 bases, with 12 bases between them. Written as DNA, the CDR3 is TGTGCCAGCAGCAACAGTCCCCATTATGGCTACACCTTC. Protein product: CASSNSPHYGYTF.

The V and J genes are TRBV18 and TRBJ2-1; 12 bases are a match to TRBD1. The CDR3 totals 17 residues. V was pared by 3 bases and J by 8 bases, with 11 bases of the junction left unmatched. CDR1 is KGHSH, CDR2 LQKENI, per germline. CDR3 in DNA: TGTGCCAGCTCACCCCCCGGGACAGGGGGCGGACGGGATGAGCAGTTCTTC. Protein: CASSPPGTGGGRDEQFF.

The chain recombines TRBV28 with TRBJ2-3, with 9 bases lining up with TRBD2. CDR3 size: 16 residues. V lost 11 bases and J lost 0; bases outside the gene matches: 12. In germline, CDR1 is MDHEN, CDR2 SYDVKM. The CDR3 DNA is TGTGCCGGCGACCGACTTACTAGCGGGAGCACAGATACGCAGTATTTT. It specifies CAGDRLTSGSTDTQYF.

The chain recombines TRBV7-6 with TRBJ2-1, with 7 bases identical to TRBD2. The CDR3 loop spans 16 amino acids. Germline CDR1 SGHVS, CDR2 FNYEAQ. V was pared by 3 bases and J by 3 bases, with 8 bases of the junction left unmatched. The CDR3 region has the DNA TGTGCCAGCAGCTTGGGGGGAGCGGGAAACTACAATGAGCAGTTCTTC. Protein sequence: CASSLGGAGNYNEQFF.